This T cell receptor (beta chain) was obtained from a study of T-cell reconstitution after alpha-beta-depleted transplantation in children. This clonotype appeared a few times. V was clipped by 1 base and J by 8 bases, with 3 bases between them. Germline CDR1 and CDR2: LGHNA and YNFKEQ. The CDR3 covers 11 residues. During its preparation, the TCRbeta library received unique molecular identifiers. TCRdb itself ran the PCR reads through MiXCR, one entry per CDR3 protein. Found here are approximately 520,000 distinct CDR3 sequences, approximately 30% of them singletons; the top ten hold approximately 2.3%.

The chain is built from TRBV4-2 and TRBJ2-1, with unresolved D. Source: PBMCs from the stem cell graft donor, taken from the stem cell graft. This clonotype was obtained from a human donor who donated a stem cell graft to a child with aplastic anemia. CDR3 loop: CASSQAHEQFF. CDR3 DNA: TGTGCCAGCAGCCAAGCTCATGAGCAGTTCTTC.